The clone carrying this T cell receptor beta chain has more than one count but fewer than ten. Its antigen is unknown. This CDR3 region has 12 residues. Germline CDR1 MNHNY, CDR2 SVGAGI (reference sequence). V lost 11 bases to trimming and J lost 1 base, with 12 bases between them. The entry originates in a study of beta chain features in type 1 diabetes. Study conclusions and caveats: For Type 1 diabetes patients, all four CD4+ subsets carried TCRB CDR3s that were moderately but significantly shorter. The study found fewer insertions and more deletions at VDJ junctions in type 1 diabetes patients.

All of the isolated RNA was reverse transcribed, so expressed TCRB transcripts were sequenced. This table comes from immunoSEQ multiplex PCR, and its TCRdb copy is limited to in-frame clones, with some not included. The data hold around 430,000 clones, with over 25% observed a single time. The origin of this receptor is a man aged 18 to 29 in good health. The V gene is TRBV6-6, the J gene TRBJ2-7; D is tentatively TRBD1 or TRBD2 (5 bases each). Source material: naive CD4+ T cells from blood. CDR3 sequence: CAAGTPSYEQYF. CDR3 nucleotide sequence: TGTGCCGCAGGGACCCCGTCCTACGAGCAGTACTTC.